The sequence of this T cell receptor (beta chain) was determined in a study of cytomegalovirus exposure and HLA in healthy donors. The CDR3 is 15 residues long. CDR1 SGHTA and CDR2 FQGTGA come from the germline V gene. J gave up 8 bases and V 5 bases, and 9 bases lay outside the gene matches. The donors were members of the validation cohort comprising some 130 subjects, separate from the approximately 700-subject first cohort. About this clone: Its antigen remains unknown.

Points from the study as a whole: Most TCR sequences were uncommon, yet certain public TCRs appeared in many donors.

Sequencing used immunoSEQ multiplex PCR; TCRdb keeps in-frame clones, though not all of them. Of around 58,000 clones detected, approximately 90% appear once; the ten largest clones hold 1.5% to 2%. The sample consisted of PBMCs. The rearrangement uses TRBV7-3 and TRBJ2-1, with 10 positions matching TRBD2. This clonotype was sampled from a woman between 18 and 29 years old in good health and CMV-seronegative. The CDR3 region has the DNA TGTGCCAGCAGCCTCCAGCGGGAGGGCCGGGATGAGCAGTTCTTC. Its protein product is CASSLQREGRDEQFF.